This T cell receptor (beta chain) is from a study of T-cell reconstitution after alpha-beta-depleted transplantation in children. This clonotype was observed a handful of times. Library preparation (for TCRbeta) was performed with unique molecular identifiers. TCRdb reprocessed the PCR reads via MiXCR and lists one record per CDR3 protein. The table has approximately 200,000 distinct CDR3 sequences, approximately 15% seen once. The input for sequencing was PBMCs from the stem cell graft donor, taken from the stem cell graft. The receptor's source is a human donor who donated a stem cell graft to a child with acute lymphoblastic leukemia.

Here the CDR3 DNA reads TGTGCCAGCAGTTTATATCGGGGGGGGACTAGCGGCCCCGATACGCAGTATTTT. Protein product: CASSLYRGGTSGPDTQYF. This rearrangement joins TRBV12-3 or TRBV12-4 to TRBJ2-3; 11 nucleotides match TRBD2. There are 18 residues in the CDR3. The ends lost 2 bases at V and 6 bases at J; junction bases unmatched: 13.